Listed here is a single T cell receptor (beta chain). Its antigen remains unidentified. This record comes from a study of T cell responses to AZD1222 COVID-19 vaccine. Study-wide points: Donors in the cohort were predominantly white British and more often female, and clonal diversity was possibly underestimated. Increased Spike-specific TCR breadth and depth were observed after two AZD1222 doses. Every sample of the repertoires postdated the peak T cell response.

Repertoires were generated with immunoSEQ multiplex PCR, while TCRdb's copy carries only in-frame clones and drops some. The data hold roughly 95,000 clones, with roughly 88% observed a single time. Germline V gene data show CDR1 as ENHRY and CDR2 as SYGVKD. The V end was cut by 6 bases, the J end by 8 bases, with 7 bases between. This CDR3 region has 11 residues. The TCR was taken from an adult in good health. The sequenced sample was peripheral blood, obtained on day 0 of AZD1222 vaccination. The chain has TRBV10-3 and TRBJ1-4; D gene unclear. The CDR3, as DNA: TGTGCCATCAGGGGCGGGGAAAAACTGTTTTTT. It translates to CAIRGGEKLFF.